This record concerns one T cell receptor beta chain sequence. Its antigen is unidentified. The V end was cut by 4 bases, the J end by 0 bases, with 10 bases between. Germline V gene lookup returns CDR1 KGHSY and CDR2 FQNENV. CDR3 length: 14 residues. The sample is drawn from a study of T cell responses to AZD1222 COVID-19 vaccine. Study-wide results and caveats: It should be noted that donors were predominantly white British and more often female, and clonal diversity was possibly underestimated. Spike-specific TCR breadth and depth rose after two AZD1222 doses.

Repertoires were generated with immunoSEQ multiplex PCR, while TCRdb's copy carries only in-frame clones and drops some. The sample consists of roughly 96,000 clones, about nine tenths of them appearing once. This clonotype was obtained from an adult in good health. The genes are TRBV16 and TRBJ2-7; D call uncertain. The material sequenced was peripheral blood, taken on day 0 of AZD1222 vaccination. CDR3 sequence (DNA): TGTGCCAGCAGCCCCCTCTCTAGCTCCTACGAGCAGTACTTC. It yields the protein CASSPLSSSYEQYF.